Included here is one T cell receptor (beta chain) sequence, with context. V shed 0 bases and J shed 4 bases, with 6 bases lying between them. Per germline, CDR1 SGHNT and CDR2 YENEEA. The CDR3 extends over 13 amino acids. The sample belongs to a study of blood T cell repertoires in COVID-19. In the original analysis: The authors estimated nucleated cell counts from reference gene primer amplification. Profiled with immunoSEQ multiplex PCR; TCRdb holds only in-frame clones, not every one. Clonal size and the V and J genes are those of that table, whereas D and trimming came from the DNA. This table has about 100,000 clones, over 90% appearing once.

The chain combines TRBV11-3 with TRBJ1-1; no definite D call. This sequence originates from a man in his sixties with acute or convalescent COVID-19. The source material was peripheral blood. The chain's CDR3 is CASSLEGGTEAFF. In DNA form, the CDR3 reads TGTGCCAGCAGCTTAGAGGGAGGCACTGAAGCTTTCTTT.